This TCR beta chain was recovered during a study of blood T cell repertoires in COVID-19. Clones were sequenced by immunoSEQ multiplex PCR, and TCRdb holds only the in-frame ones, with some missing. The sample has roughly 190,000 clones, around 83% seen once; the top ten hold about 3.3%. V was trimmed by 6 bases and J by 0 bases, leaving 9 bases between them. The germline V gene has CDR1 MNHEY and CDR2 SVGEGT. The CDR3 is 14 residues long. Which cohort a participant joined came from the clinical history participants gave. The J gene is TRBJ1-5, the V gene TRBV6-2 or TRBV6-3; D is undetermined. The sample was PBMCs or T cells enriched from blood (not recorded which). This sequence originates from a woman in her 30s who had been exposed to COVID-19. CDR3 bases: TGTGCCAGCAGCGTGTCCAATAGCAATCAGCCCCAGCATTTT. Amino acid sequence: CASSVSNSNQPQHF.